These T cell receptor beta chains were read from a single sample in a study of T-cell reconstitution after alpha-beta-depleted transplantation in children. TCRdb re-derived calls from the PCR reads in MiXCR, one entry per CDR3 protein. The data show a few hundred thousand distinct CDR3 sequences, about a tenth seen once. The source material was PBMCs from the stem cell graft donor, sampled from the stem cell graft. The source is a human donor who donated a stem cell graft to a child with acute lymphoblastic leukemia. The CDR3 runs from the conserved cysteine through the conserved F or W. A D gene is named only where the DNA matches it firmly. Size tells how often a clone was seen (once, few, many) or the class of an expanded clone, and some rows leave it out.

>NA|NA|TRBJ2-7|TRBV3-1
CASSQNLADNEQYF
TGTGCCAGCAGCCAAAATTTAGCAGATAACGAGCAGTACTTC
>NA|TRBD2|TRBJ2-5|TRBV15
CATSEPSRREVETQYF
TGTGCCACCAGCGAACCTTCGAGGCGGGAGGTAGAGACCCAGTACTTC
>NA|NA|TRBJ2-7|TRBV10-3
CATPPGPYEQYF
TGTGCCACTCCACCGGGCCCCTACGAGCAGTACTTC
>NA|NA|TRBJ2-2|TRBV20-1
CSARVPGLQNTGELFF
TGCAGTGCTAGGGTGCCGGGACTTCAGAACACCGGGGAGCTGTTTTTT
>NA|NA|TRBJ2-3|TRBV6-1
CASSNLEEGADTQYF
TGTGCCAGCAGCAACCTAGAGGAAGGGGCAGATACGCAGTATTTT
>few|NA|TRBJ2-7|TRBV28
CATLTGQLYEQYF
TGTGCCACCCTTACCGGACAGCTCTACGAGCAGTACTTC
>few|NA|TRBJ2-7|TRBV28
CASSPLDTYEQYF
TGTGCCAGCAGTCCCCTCGACACTTACGAGCAGTACTTC
>few|NA|TRBJ2-7|TRBV24-1
CATSDYRSDTYEQYF
TGTGCCACCAGTGATTACAGGAGTGACACCTACGAGCAGTACTTC
>NA|NA|TRBJ2-5|TRBV5-5
CASSSLTGAETQYF
TGTGCCAGCAGCTCCCTCACGGGAGCGGAGACCCAGTACTTC
>NA|NA|TRBJ2-2|TRBV12-3/TRBV12-4
CASSHGTPGELFF
TGTGCCAGCAGCCACGGAACTCCCGGGGAGCTGTTTTTT
>few|NA|TRBJ2-7|TRBV5-1
CASSLVPGTDEQYF
TGCGCCAGCAGCTTGGTGCCGGGTACGGACGAGCAGTACTTC
>many|NA|TRBJ2-3|TRBV12-3/TRBV12-4
CASSPSGRGWGDTQYF
TGTGCCAGCAGTCCCAGCGGCCGGGGATGGGGGGATACGCAGTATTTT
>many|NA|TRBJ2-7|TRBV5-4
CASSPSRQGGSYEQYF
TGTGCCAGCAGCCCTTCCCGACAGGGAGGATCCTACGAGCAGTACTTC
>NA|TRBD1|TRBJ1-2|TRBV20-1
CSARAGGAGTDGYTF
TGCAGTGCTAGAGCAGGGGGCGCGGGGACGGATGGCTACACCTTC
>NA|TRBD1|TRBJ1-4|TRBV18
CASLRDRNEKLFF
TGTGCCAGCTTACGGGACAGGAATGAAAAACTGTTTTTT
>few|NA|TRBJ2-7|TRBV28
CASSSTRGGSYEQYF
TGTGCCAGCAGTTCCACCCGGGGCGGGTCCTACGAGCAGTACTTC
>few|TRBD1|TRBJ1-2|TRBV7-9
CASSWGQGTGYTF
TGTGCCAGCAGCTGGGGACAGGGAACTGGCTACACCTTC
>NA|TRBD1|TRBJ2-7|TRBV7-2
CASTFPGQSYEQYF
TGTGCCAGCACCTTCCCGGGACAGTCCTACGAGCAGTACTTC
>few|NA|TRBJ1-1|TRBV5-6
CASSRGAGWTEAFF
TGTGCCAGCAGCCGGGGGGCAGGGTGGACTGAAGCTTTCTTT
>many|TRBD2|TRBJ2-1|TRBV27
CASRGLAGNNEQFF
TGTGCCAGCAGGGGACTAGCTGGGAACAATGAGCAGTTCTTC
>few|NA|TRBJ2-3|TRBV7-8
CASSLVDPRTDTQYF
TGTGCCAGCAGCTTAGTGGATCCCCGCACAGATACGCAGTATTTT
>many|NA|TRBJ2-5|TRBV6-1
CASSLGPKGTQYF
TGTGCCAGCAGCCTCGGTCCTAAAGGGACCCAGTACTTC
>NA|NA|TRBJ1-1|TRBV3-1
CASSQDQVNTEAFF
TGTGCCAGCAGCCAAGATCAGGTGAACACTGAAGCTTTCTTT
>few|NA|TRBJ2-5|TRBV5-1
CASSLEGPKKTQYF
TGCGCCAGCAGCTTGGAGGGCCCCAAGAAAACCCAGTACTTC
>NA|NA|TRBJ2-5|TRBV12-3/TRBV12-4
CASYTLAQQETQYF
TGTGCCAGCTATACATTGGCCCAGCAAGAGACCCAGTACTTC
>NA|TRBD2|TRBJ2-1|TRBV6-2/TRBV6-3
CASSQLPPLAGGGNEQFF
TGTGCCAGCAGTCAACTCCCCCCTCTTGCGGGAGGAGGGAATGAGCAGTTCTTC
>NA|TRBD1|TRBJ1-2|TRBV5-6
CASSLRQGDGYTF
TGTGCCAGCAGCTTGAGGCAGGGGGATGGCTACACCTTC
>few|NA|TRBJ2-1|TRBV4-3
CASSQEGNNEQFF
TGCGCCAGCAGCCAAGAAGGAAACAATGAGCAGTTCTTC
>few|NA|TRBJ2-2|TRBV20-1
CSASHALGTGELFF
TGCAGTGCTAGTCACGCTTTGGGGACCGGGGAGCTGTTTTTT
>few|NA|TRBJ2-3|TRBV4-1
CASSQEGRPSDTQYF
TGCGCCAGCAGCCAAGAAGGGCGGCCGTCCGATACGCAGTATTTT
>many|TRBD1|TRBJ1-1|TRBV4-3
CASSQEPHRGGEAFF
TGCGCCAGCAGCCAAGAACCCCACAGGGGCGGGGAAGCTTTCTTT
>NA|NA|TRBJ1-5|TRBV20-1
CSAYGQGDQPQHF
TGCAGTGCCTATGGGCAGGGCGATCAGCCCCAGCATTTT
>few|NA|TRBJ2-7|TRBV7-9
CASSPRWGADYEQYF
TGTGCCAGCAGCCCCCGGTGGGGGGCAGACTACGAGCAGTACTTC
>NA|TRBD2|TRBJ2-7|TRBV3-1
CASSQPPQAGVHEQYF
TGTGCCAGCAGCCAACCGCCGCAAGCGGGAGTCCACGAGCAGTACTTC
>few|NA|TRBJ2-1|TRBV14
CASSRRVRYNEQFF
TGTGCCAGCAGCCGACGGGTGCGGTACAATGAGCAGTTCTTC
>NA|NA|TRBJ2-7|TRBV28
CASRKSPTRIYEQYF
TGTGCCAGCAGAAAATCCCCCACACGAATCTACGAGCAGTACTTC
>few|NA|TRBJ2-7|TRBV27
CASSLRPDHRPYEQYF
TGTGCCAGCAGTCTCCGACCGGACCACCGCCCCTACGAGCAGTACTTC
>many|NA|TRBJ1-1|TRBV6-2/TRBV6-3
CASSFAVNTEAFF
TGTGCCAGCAGTTTTGCGGTGAACACTGAAGCTTTCTTT
>few|NA|TRBJ2-5|TRBV20-1
CSARDAEGGETQYF
TGCAGTGCTAGAGATGCGGAAGGCGGTGAGACCCAGTACTTC
>NA|NA|TRBJ2-4|TRBV4-3
CASSQDRVKGDIQYF
TGCGCCAGCAGCCAAGATCGGGTAAAGGGGGACATTCAGTACTTC
>NA|TRBD1|TRBJ2-3|TRBV4-3
CASSHVGGPDTQYF
TGCGCCAGCAGCCACGTAGGGGGCCCAGATACGCAGTATTTT
>few|NA|TRBJ2-5|TRBV20-1
CSATSGTAPSETQYF
TGCAGTGCAACCTCCGGGACTGCCCCCTCAGAGACCCAGTACTTC
>NA|NA|TRBJ2-1|TRBV5-1
CASSLVNDEQFF
TGCGCCAGCAGCTTGGTTAATGATGAGCAGTTCTTC
>NA|NA|TRBJ2-7|TRBV7-8
CASSLEGTLGDEQYF
TGTGCCAGCAGCTTAGAAGGAACCCTGGGGGACGAGCAGTACTTC
>NA|NA|TRBJ2-2|TRBV11-2
CASSSRRGGFANTGELFF
TGTGCCAGCAGCTCACGCCGGGGAGGATTCGCGAACACCGGGGAGCTGTTTTTT
>many|TRBD2|TRBJ2-1|TRBV7-2
CASSPHASGRLAEQFF
TGTGCCAGCAGCCCCCATGCTAGCGGGAGGTTGGCTGAGCAGTTCTTC
>many|NA|TRBJ2-7|TRBV6-6
CASTPDGTPSYEQYF
TGTGCCAGCACCCCAGACGGGACTCCCTCCTACGAGCAGTACTTC
>few|TRBD1|TRBJ1-4|TRBV27
CASSPRTGGREKLFF
TGTGCCAGCAGTCCGAGGACAGGGGGACGGGAAAAACTGTTTTTT